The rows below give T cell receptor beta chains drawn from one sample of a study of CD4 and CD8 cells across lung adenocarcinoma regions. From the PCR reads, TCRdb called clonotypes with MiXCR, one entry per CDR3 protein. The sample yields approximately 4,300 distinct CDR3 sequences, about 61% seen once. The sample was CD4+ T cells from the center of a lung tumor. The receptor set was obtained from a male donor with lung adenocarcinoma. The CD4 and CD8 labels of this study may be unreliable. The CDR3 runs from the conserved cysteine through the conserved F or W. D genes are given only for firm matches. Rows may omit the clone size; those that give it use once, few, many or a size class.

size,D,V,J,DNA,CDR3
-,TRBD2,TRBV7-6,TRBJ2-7,TGTGCCAGCAGCCCCTCTAGCGGGAGGGCCGGCGAGCAGTACTTC,CASSPSSGRAGEQYF
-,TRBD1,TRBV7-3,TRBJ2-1,TGTGCCAGCAGCAATTCCTTCCAGGGGGCATACAATGAGCAGTTCTTC,CASSNSFQGAYNEQFF
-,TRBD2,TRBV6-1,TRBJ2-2,TGTGCCAGCCTTGTCGGGAGCGGGATCGGGGAGCTGTTTTTT,CASLVGSGIGELFF
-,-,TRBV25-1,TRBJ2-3,TGTGCCAGCAGTGAGTACAGTCTAGATACGCAGTATTTC,CASSEYSLDTQYF
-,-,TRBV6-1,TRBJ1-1,TGTGCCAGCACCGAGGCCCGAGTGGGTGAAGCTTTCTTT,CASTEARVGEAFF
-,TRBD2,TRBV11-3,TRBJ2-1,TGTGCCAGCAGCCGACTAGCAAATACGTACAATGAGCAGTTCTTC,CASSRLANTYNEQFF
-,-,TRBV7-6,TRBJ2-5,TGTGCCAGCAGCTTAGAGATAGCCCAAGAGACCCAGTACTTC,CASSLEIAQETQYF
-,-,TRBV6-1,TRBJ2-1,TGTGCCAGCATAAGTACCAGGGCCAATGAGCAGTTCTTC,CASISTRANEQFF
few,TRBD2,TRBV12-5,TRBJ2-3,TGTGCTAGTGGTTTGGCCCGGACTAGCGGAGACACAGATACGCAGTATTTT,CASGLARTSGDTDTQYF
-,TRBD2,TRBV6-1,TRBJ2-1,TGTGCCAGCAGGGCTTACGGGACTAGCGGAAGTACGGGGACCCAGTTCTTC,CASRAYGTSGSTGTQFF
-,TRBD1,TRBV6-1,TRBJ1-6,TGTGCCAGCAGGGGGGCGGGGGGGACAGCCTACGAGCAGTACTTT,CASRGAGGTAYEQYF
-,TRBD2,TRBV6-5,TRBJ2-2,TGTGCCAGCAGTTACTCGGGACTAGCGGCTAACACCGGGGAGCTGTTTTTT,CASSYSGLAANTGELFF
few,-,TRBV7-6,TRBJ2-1,TGTGCCAGCAGCTTAGAGGGGGCGGGAGGAGGGAATGAGCAGTTCTTC,CASSLEGAGGGNEQFF
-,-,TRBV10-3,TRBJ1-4,TGTGCCATCAGTGAGTCCCGGGGAGGGAGCGAAAAACTGTTTTTT,CAISESRGGSEKLFF
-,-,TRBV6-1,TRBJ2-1,TGTGCCAGCAGTGAAGGGTTAGGGCCACACAATGAGCAGTTCTTC,CASSEGLGPHNEQFF
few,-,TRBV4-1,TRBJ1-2,TGCGCCAGCAGCCAAGGCGGTCCCTATGGCTACACCTTC,CASSQGGPYGYTF
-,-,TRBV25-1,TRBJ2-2,TGTGCCAGCAGTGACTATGCTCGGGCCAGGGGAGACACCGGGGAGCTGTTTTTT,CASSDYARARGDTGELFF
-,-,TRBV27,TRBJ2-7,TGTGCCAGCAGTTCTGGGACGGTAGGAGGATACGAGCAGTACTTC,CASSSGTVGGYEQYF
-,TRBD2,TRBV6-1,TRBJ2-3,TGTGCCAGCAGTGAACGGGGGGGGGACCAAGATACGCAGTATTTT,CASSERGGDQDTQYF
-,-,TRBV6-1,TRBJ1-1,TGTGCCAGCACGACGGGTCCTTTTACGGCCACTGAAGCTTTCTTT,CASTTGPFTATEAFF
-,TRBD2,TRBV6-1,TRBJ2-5,TGTGCCAGCAGAAGGGTAGCGGGGGGAGTAGAGACCCAGTACTTC,CASRRVAGGVETQYF
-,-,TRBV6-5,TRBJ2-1,-,CASSSSGLGYSIEQFF
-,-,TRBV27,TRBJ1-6,TGTGCCAGCAGTTTGGGACGGTATAATTCACCCCTCCACTTT,CASSLGRYNSPLHF
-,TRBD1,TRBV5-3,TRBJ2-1,TGTGCCAGAAGCGAATGGCCCACAGGGGTGTACGAGCAGTTCTTC,CARSEWPTGVYEQFF
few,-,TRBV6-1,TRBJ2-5,TGTGCCAGCAGTGACTTGTTGGGGGTGGAGACCCAGTACTTC,CASSDLLGVETQYF
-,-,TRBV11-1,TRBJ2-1,TGTGCCAGCAGCTTAGGGCAGGTTGGTGAGCAGTTCTTC,CASSLGQVGEQFF
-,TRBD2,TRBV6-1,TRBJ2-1,TGTGCCAGCAGTGTAATAGCGGGAGGTTCATGGCAGTTCTTC,CASSVIAGGSWQFF
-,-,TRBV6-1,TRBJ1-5,TGTGCCAGCAGTGCCAGGGAGAAGGATCAGCCCCAGCATTTT,CASSAREKDQPQHF
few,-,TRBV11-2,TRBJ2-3,TGTGCCAGCAGCCAATTTAGCCGGTCAGATACGCAGTATTTT,CASSQFSRSDTQYF
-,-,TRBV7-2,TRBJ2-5,TGTGCCAGCAGCTTAGGGACGGTACAGACCCAGTACTTC,CASSLGTVQTQYF
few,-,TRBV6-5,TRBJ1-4,TGTGCCAGCAGTTACCGGGGCTCCGATGAAAAACTGTTTTTT,CASSYRGSDEKLFF
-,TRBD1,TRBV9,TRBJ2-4,TGTGCCAGCAGCGTAGGACAGGGAAAAAACATTCAGTACTTC,CASSVGQGKNIQYF
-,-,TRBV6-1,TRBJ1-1,TGTGCCACAAGGGTTTACAGGGCGCAGGGAACTGAAGCTGTCTTT,CATRVYRAQGTEAVF
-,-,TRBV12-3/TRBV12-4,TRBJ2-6,TGTGCCAGCAGTTTCCAGGGTTTAGGGGCCAACGTCCTGACTTTC,CASSFQGLGANVLTF
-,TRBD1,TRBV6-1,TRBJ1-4,TGTGCCAGCAACCGGGACAGGGGATATGAAAAACTGTTTTTT,CASNRDRGYEKLFF
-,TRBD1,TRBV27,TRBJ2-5,TGTGCCAGCAGGGAAACAGGGGAAGAGACCCAGTACTTC,CASRETGEETQYF
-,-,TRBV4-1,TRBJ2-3,TGCGCCAGCCGCCTCTCGGGGGTGCGAGCCACAGATACTCAGTACTTT,CASRLSGVRATDTQYF
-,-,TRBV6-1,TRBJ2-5,TGTGCCAGCAGTACCTGGGACGGCACAAACCCCCAAGAGACCCAGTACTTC,CASSTWDGTNPQETQYF
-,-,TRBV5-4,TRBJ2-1,TGTGCCAGCAGCTTAGACAGCTACAATGAGCAGTTCTTC,CASSLDSYNEQFF
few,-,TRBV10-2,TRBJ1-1,TGCGCCAGCAGTCACGGGGACACTGAAGCTTTCTTT,CASSHGDTEAFF
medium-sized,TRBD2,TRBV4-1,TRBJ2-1,TGCGCCAGCAGCTTGACTAGCGGGAGGGCCAATGAGCAGTTCTTC,CASSLTSGRANEQFF
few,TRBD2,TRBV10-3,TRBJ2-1,TGTGCCATCAGTGCCCAGGGGGGACTAGCGGGAGAGACATATGAGCAGTTCTTC,CAISAQGGLAGETYEQFF
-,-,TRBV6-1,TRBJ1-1,TGTGCCAGCAGGGAGTACCTGAACACTGAAGCTTTCTTT,CASREYLNTEAFF
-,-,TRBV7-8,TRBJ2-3,TGTGCCAGCAGCCGAGAGGTAGGGGTGGATACGCAGTATTTT,CASSREVGVDTQYF
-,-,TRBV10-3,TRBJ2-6,TGTGCCATTTCTCAGGGTACTGGGGCCAACGTCCTGACTTTC,CAISQGTGANVLTF
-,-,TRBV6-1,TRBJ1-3,TGTGCCAGCAGTGCAAACAGAGATCAAAACACCATATATTTT,CASSANRDQNTIYF
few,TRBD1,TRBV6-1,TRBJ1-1,TGTGCCAGCAGCGCGACAGGGAGAGGGACTGAAGCTTTCTTT,CASSATGRGTEAFF
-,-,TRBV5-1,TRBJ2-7,TGCGCCAGCAGCTTGGAGGACCACTACGAGCAGTACTTC,CASSLEDHYEQYF